The clone carrying this TCR beta chain was counted only a few times. The data derive from a study of response to subunit inactivated influenza vaccine. V was shortened by 5 bases and J by 2 bases, with 9 bases between the two germline ends. Germline V gene lookup returns CDR1 SGHVS and CDR2 FQNEAQ. The CDR3 covers 13 residues. TCRdb passed the RT-PCR reads through MiXCR, listing each CDR3 protein once. Among some 200,000 distinct CDR3 sequences, around 12% were seen once, and the ten largest hold 25% to 30%. This same sample was also part of a study on T cells expressing NK-cell markers. That paper notes: A 5'RACE template switching approach incorporating UMIs was used to make TCR beta cDNA. Obtained from sorted CD3+CD56+NKG2C+, CD3+CD56+NKG2C- and CD3+CD56-NKG2C+ T cells were the TCR beta repertoires. Dominant NKG2C+ clonotypes were found to form roughly 1.0-7.0% of CD8+ T cells in more than five donors. Questions lingered over whether expanded NKG2C+ T cell clones were HCMV-specific.

The sequenced sample was CD8+ T cells sorted from PBMCs, obtained 11 to 12 days after vaccination. The gene calls are TRBV7-8 and TRBJ2-5; D uncertain. This receptor was taken from a man aged 45-65 years who received an inactivated influenza vaccine. DNA of the CDR3: TGTGCCAGCAGCCTGAGAAAACAAGAGACCCAGTACTTC. This sequence encodes CASSLRKQETQYF.